The 16 T cell receptor beta chains below all came from one sample that was sequenced in a study of vaccination and CD4 T cells after COVID-19. Oncomine TCR Beta short-read sequencing was applied to DNA from cultured CD4+ T cells. Via MiXCR, TCRdb re-called the PCR reads, giving one row per CDR3 protein. In the table there are under 8,000 distinct CDR3 sequences, roughly 60% of which are singletons. This sample's treatment: roughly nine-day PBMC culture with coronavirus spike peptide pools or control peptides (ViraFEST assay). These receptors' targets are unknown. Sequencing used CD4+ T cells from blood, cultured in vitro. Receptors were obtained from a human donor who had recovered from COVID-19.

The CDR3 sequence is CSARDAGTSGIYNEQFF. CDR3 nucleotides: TGCAGTGCTAGAGATGCGGGGACTAGCGGTATCTACAATGAGCAGTTCTTC. This rearrangement joins TRBV20-1 to TRBJ2-1; 11 bases match TRBD2. Trimming at V came to 0 bases and at J to 3 bases, leaving 7 bases not matched to a gene. In germline, CDR1 is DFQATT, CDR2 SNEGSKA (reference sequence). The CDR3 is 17 residues long.

This clonotype was counted a few times. The chain joins TRBV7-2 to TRBJ2-3; D is ambiguous. CDR1 and CDR2 (germline): SGHTA, FQGNSA. The CDR3 contains 13 residues. V gave up 5 bases and J gave up 4 bases, with 10 bases separating them. CDR3 DNA: TGTGCCAGCAGCGTGATGGGTCCAGATACGCAGTATTTT. It yields the protein CASSVMGPDTQYF.

The rearrangement joins TRBV5-1 to TRBJ2-1; TRBD2 matches 10 bases. Trimming removed 5 bases from V and 7 bases from J; junction bases left unmatched: 6. The CDR3 extends over 14 amino acids. Germline CDR1 is SGHRS and CDR2 is YFSETQ. The CDR3 coding sequence is TGCGCCAGCAGGTCGGGACTAGCGAATAATGAGCAGTTCTTC. The encoded protein is CASRSGLANNEQFF.

This chain joins TRBV20-1 and TRBJ2-1; 12 nucleotides align to TRBD2. The CDR3 length is 16 residues. J lost 4 bases, V lost 1 base, and 5 bases had no gene match. Germline V gene data show CDR1 as DFQATT and CDR2 as SNEGSKA (reference sequence). The DNA for the CDR3 is TGCAGTGCTAGAGGTCTAGCGGGAGGGAAATACAATGAGCAGTTCTTC. This encodes CSARGLAGGKYNEQFF.

This clonotype was recorded a few times. This sequence joins TRBV20-1 and TRBJ2-3; the D gene could be TRBD1 or TRBD2 (5 bases each). V lost 6 bases, J lost 5 bases, and 15 bases lay in between. CDR3 length equals 13 residues. CDR1 and CDR2 from the germline V gene are DFQATT and SNEGSKA (reference sequence). The CDR3 is CSAPGRLGDTQYF. For the CDR3, the DNA is TGCAGTGCCCCGGGGCGGCTCGGAGATACGCAGTATTTT.

CDR3 residues: CASSLDGYTIYF. The CDR3 DNA reads as TGTGCCAGCAGTTTAGACGGTTACACCATATATTTT. The chain has TRBV28 and TRBJ1-3; D call uncertain. CDR1 is MDHEN, CDR2 SYDVKM, per germline. V dropped 2 bases and J dropped 8 bases, with 7 bases sitting between them. The CDR3 sequence is 12 residues long.

This sequence joins TRBV4-2 and TRBJ1-3; 7 bases align to TRBD1. The CDR3 totals 15 residues. CDR1 and CDR2 (germline): LGHNA, YNFKEQ. V was clipped by 4 bases and J by 3 bases; unmatched bases: 6. CDR3 sequence (DNA): TGTGCCAGCAGCCCGACAGGGTCTGGTGGAAACACCATATATTTT. This sequence encodes CASSPTGSGGNTIYF.

This clonotype has a handful of counts. The chain is built from TRBV11-3 and TRBJ2-3; 9 bases line up with TRBD2. Unmatched junction bases numbered 8, after V lost 0 bases and J lost 7 bases. Germline V gene lookup returns CDR1 SGHNT and CDR2 YENEEA. This CDR3 is 16 amino acids long. The CDR3 here is CASSLERGGGEYTQYF. The CDR3 DNA reads as TGTGCCAGCAGCTTAGAGCGGGGGGGCGGGGAGTATACGCAGTATTTT.

This chain links TRBV12-3 or TRBV12-4 with TRBJ2-5; possibly TRBD2 for D (6 bases). Trimming took 3 bases from V and 6 from J, leaving 20 bases between them. This CDR3 is 16 amino acids long. CDR3 in amino acids: CASSFAGRLSQKTQYF. The CDR3 DNA reads TGTGCCAGCAGTTTCGCGGGAAGGCTGTCCCAGAAGACCCAGTACTTC.

This clonotype was seen more than once but under ten times. V usage is TRBV7-9 and J usage is TRBJ2-7, with TRBD1 identical over 8 bases. J was trimmed by 3 bases and V by 3 bases; bases with no gene match: 10. The CDR3 runs 16 residues. Germline CDR1 SEHNR, CDR2 FQNEAQ (reference sequence). As DNA, the CDR3 is TGTGCCAGCAGCTTTACGATTGGGACAGGCAACTACGAGCAGTACTTC. This codes for CASSFTIGTGNYEQYF.

The genes are TRBV7-9 and TRBJ2-1; D unresolved. Germline V lookup: CDR1 SEHNR, CDR2 FQNEAQ (reference sequence). Trimming removed 2 bases at V and 7 bases at J, with 9 bases between. This CDR3 spans 13 amino acids. CDR3: CASSLQAQNEQFF. CDR3 nucleotide sequence: TGTGCCAGCAGCTTACAAGCACAAAATGAGCAGTTCTTC.

The table lists this clonotype with a few counts. The genes are TRBV20-1 and TRBJ2-3; D remains ambiguous. The germline V and J ends were trimmed by 0 bases and 2 bases, with 9 bases remaining between them. The CDR3 totals 14 residues. Germline CDR1 reads DFQATT; CDR2 reads SNEGSKA (reference sequence). CDR3 amino acids: CSAREGRLTDTQYF. The CDR3 DNA follows: TGCAGTGCTAGAGAGGGTAGACTCACAGATACGCAGTATTTT.

The J gene is TRBJ1-5, the V gene TRBV29-1, with a possible D match to TRBD1 (5 bases). Trimming removed 7 bases from V and 1 base from J, with 11 bases in between. The CDR3 contains 13 residues. Germline CDR1 is SQVTM and CDR2 is ANQGSEA. This chain's CDR3 is CSARDGSNQPQHF. The CDR3 region has the DNA TGCAGCGCCCGGGACGGCAGCAATCAGCCCCAGCATTTT.

This clonotype occurred once. This rearrangement joins TRBV20-1 to TRBJ2-3; 10 nucleotides line up with TRBD2. V gave up 2 bases and J gave up 3 bases; unmatched junction bases: 5. In germline, CDR1 is DFQATT, CDR2 SNEGSKA (reference sequence). The CDR3 extends over 15 amino acids. CDR3 DNA sequence: TGCAGTGCTAGAAGCGGGGGGGCCGGGACAGATACGCAGTATTTT. Residues: CSARSGGAGTDTQYF.

V gene TRBV18 combines with J gene TRBJ1-1; perhaps TRBD1 as D (6 bases). V was clipped by 1 base and J by 6 bases, with 12 bases between them. Germline V lookup: CDR1 KGHSH, CDR2 LQKENI. CDR3 length: 14 amino acids. CDR3 in DNA: TGTGCCAGCTCACCACAACTGCCAGGGGCTGAAGCTTTCTTT. This translates into CASSPQLPGAEAFF.

This sequence joins TRBV7-9 and TRBJ1-5; the D is unclear. Germline CDR1 and CDR2: SEHNR and FQNEAQ (reference sequence). This CDR3 spans 13 amino acids. V was trimmed by 1 base and J by 6 bases, leaving 7 bases between them. Here the CDR3 reads CASSLGVLQPQHF. In nucleotides, the CDR3 is TGTGCCAGCAGCTTAGGTGTTCTTCAGCCCCAGCATTTT.